The 16 T cell receptor beta chains below all came from one sample that was sequenced in a study of blood T cell repertoires in COVID-19. Data came from immunoSEQ multiplex PCR; TCRdb stores just in-frame clones and leaves some out. The table records 300,000 to 350,000 clones, under 90% of them present only once. The sequenced material came from PBMCs or T cells enriched from blood (not recorded which). Receptors originate from a woman aged 25-40 years who had recovered from COVID-19.

The rearrangement uses TRBV11-2 and TRBJ1-1; 7 bases are a match to TRBD1. V dropped 5 bases and J dropped 7; count of bases not matched to a gene: 7. Germline V gene lookup returns CDR1 SGHAT and CDR2 FQNNGV. The CDR3 length is 13 residues. The CDR3 DNA reads as TGTGCCAGCAGCGGACAGGTTTTAGTTGAAGCTTTCTTT. As protein: CASSGQVLVEAFF.

The rearrangement uses TRBV4-3 and TRBJ1-1, with a possible D match to TRBD1 (5 bases). Looked up from germline, CDR1 is LGHNA and CDR2 is YSLEER. The CDR3 is 15 residues long. The V end was cut by 0 bases, the J end by 4 bases, with 12 bases between. CDR3 bases: TGCGCCAGCAGCCAAGATGCAGGGAGGGCCACTGAAGCTTTCTTT. Encoded protein: CASSQDAGRATEAFF.

This clone appeared once. The chain carries TRBV28 and TRBJ1-5; the match to TRBD1 covers 8 bases. This CDR3 has 18 amino acids. Germline V lookup: CDR1 MDHEN, CDR2 SYDVKM. V was pared by 4 bases and J by 2 bases, with 13 bases of the junction left unmatched. The CDR3 DNA reads TGTGCCAGCAGTTCAAATACAGGGGGGGAATGGGGCAATCAGCCCCAGCATTTT. It yields the protein CASSSNTGGEWGNQPQHF. The full variable domain, its missing parts supplied by reference TRBV28 and TRBJ1-5, is DVKVTQSSRYLVKRTGEKVFLECVQDMDHENMFWYRQDPGLGLRLIYFSYDVKMKEKGDIPEGYSVSREKKERFSLILESASTNQTSMYLCASSSNTGGEWGNQPQHFGDGTRLSIL.

Notes on this clone: The same CDR3 is also encoded by other DNA sequences in this sample. V is TRBV27 and J is TRBJ2-7; TRBD1 matches 7 bases. Germline V lookup: CDR1 MNHEY, CDR2 SMNVEV (reference sequence). CDR3 length: 14 residues. The J segment lost 1 base and the V segment lost 3 bases, leaving 3 bases of the junction unmatched. The CDR3 sequence: CASSLGQNSYEQYF. The CDR3 coding sequence is TGTGCCAGCAGTTTGGGACAGAATTCCTACGAGCAGTACTTC.

This chain connects TRBV6-6 to TRBJ2-7; D unresolved. Between the trimmed V and J ends, which lost 8 bases and 5 bases, there was a span of 16 bases. CDR1 and CDR2 (germline): MNHNY, SVGAGI (reference sequence). The CDR3 has 13 amino acids. The CDR3 sequence: CASLPSGLDEQYF. The CDR3 region has the DNA TGTGCCAGCTTGCCCTCAGGCCTGGACGAGCAGTACTTC.

The chain has TRBV27 and TRBJ2-7; TRBD2 matches at 8 bases. Trimming removed 5 bases from V and 0 bases from J; junction bases left unmatched: 6. The CDR3 is made up of 15 amino acids. Per germline, CDR1 MNHEY and CDR2 SMNVEV (reference sequence). The CDR3 sequence: CASSNREGLSYEQYF. CDR3 nucleotide sequence: TGTGCCAGCAGTAATCGGGAGGGCCTCTCCTACGAGCAGTACTTC.

The chain has TRBV18 and TRBJ1-1, with unresolved D. Trimming stripped 8 bases from V and 3 bases from J, with 13 bases between. The CDR3 has 13 residues. CDR1 KGHSH and CDR2 LQKENI come from the germline V gene. CDR3 in DNA: TGTGCCAGCGCTCAAATTCGGGACACTGAAGCTTTCTTT. Translation: CASAQIRDTEAFF.

V usage is TRBV7-9 and J usage is TRBJ1-1; TRBD1 matches 8 bases. The CDR3 contains 17 residues. Germline CDR1 and CDR2: SEHNR and FQNEAQ (reference sequence). V trimming: 3 bases; J trimming: 1 base; junction bases outside the gene matches: 10. In nucleotides, the CDR3 is TGTGCCAGCAGCTTCGACAGGGGACAAACTAAGAACACTGAAGCTTTCTTT. Translating gives CASSFDRGQTKNTEAFF. Supplemented by reference TRBV7-9 and TRBJ1-1, the full variable domain reads DTGVSQNPRHKITKRGQNVTFRCDPISEHNRLYWYRQTLGQGPEFLTYFQNEAQLEKSRLLSDRFSAERPKGSFSTLEIQRTEQGDSAMYLCASSFDRGQTKNTEAFFGQGTRLTVV.

The rearrangement links TRBV27 to TRBJ1-2, with 10 bases identical to TRBD1. Germline V gene data show CDR1 as MNHEY and CDR2 as SMNVEV (reference sequence). The junction had 4 bases not matched to a gene; V was cut back by 6 bases and J by 3 bases. The CDR3 runs to 14 residues. The DNA for the CDR3 is TGTGCCAGCAGACCCGGACAGGGGGACTATGGCTACACCTTC. It translates to CASRPGQGDYGYTF.

A single count supports this clone. In nucleotides, the CDR3 is TGTGCCAGCAGCTTTACCTACGAGCAGTACTTC. This sequence encodes CASSFTYEQYF. The V gene is TRBV11-2, the J gene TRBJ2-7; D call uncertain. CDR1 is SGHAT and CDR2 is FQNNGV in the germline V gene. The germline V and J ends were trimmed by 3 bases and 2 bases, with 2 bases remaining between them. The CDR3 sequence is 11 residues long.

This clone was counted only a few times. The V gene is TRBV6-5, the J gene TRBJ1-1; D possibly corresponds to TRBD1 (6 bases). The CDR3 sequence is 14 residues long. Germline V lookup: CDR1 MNHEY, CDR2 SVGAGI. V was trimmed by 8 bases and J by 0 bases, leaving 13 bases between them. CDR3 bases: TGTGCCAGCCGGGGGGGCCTTATGAACACTGAAGCTTTCTTT. Residues: CASRGGLMNTEAFF.

Only one count was recorded for this clone. The chain uses TRBV6-5 and TRBJ1-4; D is uncertain. CDR3 length equals 12 residues. Trimming took 6 bases from V and 5 from J, leaving 7 bases between them. Germline assignment: CDR1 MNHEY and CDR2 SVGAGI. This CDR3 is CASRRGNEKLFF. The CDR3 bases are TGTGCCAGCAGGAGAGGGAATGAAAAACTGTTTTTT.

V is TRBV19 and J is TRBJ2-7; tentative D call: TRBD1 (6 bases). The germline gives CDR1 LNHDA, CDR2 SQIVND (reference sequence). The length of the CDR3 is 13 residues. V was pared by 6 bases and J by 4 bases, with 13 bases between. DNA for the CDR3: TGTGCCAGTAGCAAAAACAGGGATTACGAGCAGTACTTC. It yields the protein CASSKNRDYEQYF.

The V and J genes are TRBV6-2 or TRBV6-3 and TRBJ1-5; 8 bases fit TRBD1. There are 15 residues in the CDR3. Germline trimming cut 6 bases from V and 1 base from J; bases unmatched to any gene: 5. Germline V gene data show CDR1 as MNHEY and CDR2 as SVGEGT. DNA for the CDR3: TGTGCCAGCAGCGGAAGGACAGGGAGCAATCAGCCCCAGCATTTT. This codes for CASSGRTGSNQPQHF.

V is TRBV10-3 and J is TRBJ2-1, with D unclear. Per the germline V gene, CDR1 is ENHRY and CDR2 is SYGVKD. The CDR3 runs 11 residues. V was cut by 5 bases and J by 7 bases, with 6 bases left in between. The CDR3 loop reads CAISLENEQFF. The CDR3 DNA reads TGTGCCATCAGTTTGGAGAATGAGCAGTTCTTC.

There are a few counts of this clone. The V call is TRBV5-1, the J call TRBJ2-1; 9 bases agree with TRBD1. V was clipped by 3 bases and J by 10 bases; unmatched bases: 5. The CDR3 covers 13 residues. Germline CDR1 reads SGHRS; CDR2 reads YFSETQ. CDR3 DNA sequence: TGCGCCAGCAGCTGGGACAGGGCAAGAGAGCAGTTCTTC. This translates into CASSWDRAREQFF.